This passage covers 30 T cell receptor beta chains from one sample sequenced in a study of multiple sclerosis patients with progressive multifocal leukoencephalopathy. The protocol was immunoSEQ multiplex PCR, while the TCRdb copy is restricted to in-frame clones and leaves out a portion. In the table there are under 40,000 clones, 80% to 95% of which are singletons. The time point: before natalizumab initiation. What was sequenced was PBMCs. The receptors derive from a young man with multiple sclerosis.

The chain is built from TRBV6-1 and TRBJ1-3; 7 nucleotides match TRBD1. Germline assignment: CDR1 MNHNS and CDR2 SASEGT. CDR3 length: 12 residues. V shed 8 bases, J shed 8 bases, and the junction held 6 bases outside the gene matches. The CDR3 DNA reads TGTGCCAGCCCGGGACAGTGGGACACCATATATTTT. Protein product: CASPGQWDTIYF.

The chain links TRBV30 to TRBJ1-2; 7 positions agree with TRBD1. The junction had 6 bases not matched to a gene; V was cut back by 3 bases and J by 2 bases. This CDR3 is built from 14 residues. Germline V gene sequence: CDR1 GTSNPN, CDR2 SVGIG (reference sequence). The CDR3 reads CAWRGGQKNYGYTF. As DNA, the CDR3 is TGTGCCTGGAGGGGGGGACAGAAGAACTATGGCTACACCTTC.

The chain joins TRBV28 to TRBJ2-7, with a possible D match to TRBD1 (5 bases). Trimming cost V 4 bases and J 3 bases, with 25 bases left between them. The CDR3 covers 18 residues. Germline-derived CDR1 and CDR2 are MDHEN and SYDVKM. Here the CDR3 DNA reads TGTGCCAGCAGTTCTCCATACCCCTCCCAGGGAACCGTCTACGAGCAGTACGTC. It yields the protein CASSSPYPSQGTVYEQYV.

This clone turned up a few times. In DNA form, the CDR3 reads TGTGCCAGCAGCTTAGTTCGGTACAATGAGCAGTTCTTC. It translates to CASSLVRYNEQFF. V usage is TRBV7-9 and J usage is TRBJ2-1, with D hard to call. Germline CDR1 and CDR2: SEHNR and FQNEAQ (reference sequence). The length of the CDR3 is 13 residues. V was shortened by 1 base and J by 4 bases, with 5 bases between the two germline ends.

The V gene is TRBV27, the J gene TRBJ1-1, with a weak D call TRBD1 (5 bases). Germline assignment: CDR1 MNHEY and CDR2 SMNVEV (reference sequence). This CDR3 spans 14 amino acids. The V and J ends lost 2 bases and 4 bases respectively, with 11 bases between them. The CDR3 DNA sequence: TGTGCCAGCAGTTTAGGAACTAGGGGCACTGAAGCTTTCTTT. Translated, it gives CASSLGTRGTEAFF.

The CDR3 region is CASSLGTGGSEAFF. Here the CDR3 DNA reads TGTGCCAGCAGCTTGGGGACAGGGGGATCTGAAGCTTTCTTT. This chain links TRBV5-4 with TRBJ1-1; TRBD1 matches at 10 bases. This CDR3 has 14 amino acids. Germline CDR1 and CDR2: SGHNT and YYREEE (reference sequence). J lost 6 bases, V lost 0 bases, and 2 bases had no gene match. Complete variable domain (other parts from reference TRBV5-4 and TRBJ1-1): ETGVTQSPTHLIKTRGQQVTLRCSSQSGHNTVSWYQQALGQGPQFIFQYYREEENGRGNFPPRFSGLQFPNYSSELNVNALELDDSALYLCASSLGTGGSEAFFGQGTRLTVV.

This clone has only one observation. The chain employs TRBV6-5 and TRBJ1-2; D is perhaps TRBD1 (5 bases). The V gene's germline CDR1 is MNHEY and CDR2 SVGAGI. The CDR3 is 12 amino acids. V shed 8 bases and J shed 4 bases, with 11 bases lying between them. The CDR3 sequence: CASADRLYGYTF. The CDR3 coding sequence is TGTGCCAGCGCCGACAGACTCTATGGCTACACCTTC.

This chain uses TRBV7-9 with TRBJ1-2; D gene uncertain. Germline V CDR1 and CDR2: SEHNR, FQNEAQ (reference sequence). V lost 1 base, J lost 2 bases, and 8 bases lay in between. There are 14 residues in the CDR3. The CDR3 spells CASSLGALNYGYTF. CDR3 DNA sequence: TGTGCCAGCAGCTTAGGAGCTCTAAACTATGGCTACACCTTC.

The chain carries TRBV9 and TRBJ2-2; the D gene is possibly TRBD1 (7 bases). Germline V CDR1 and CDR2: SGDLS, YYNGEE. Trimming removed 2 bases from V and 4 bases from J, with 9 bases in between. This CDR3 comprises 14 residues. The CDR3 reads CASSVQGGTGELFF. The CDR3 region has the DNA TGTGCCAGCAGCGTGCAGGGGGGCACCGGGGAGCTGTTTTTT.

The rearrangement joins TRBV11-2 to TRBJ2-7, with TRBD1 identical over 11 bases. The CDR3 length is 15 residues. Germline values: CDR1 SGHAT, CDR2 FQNNGV. The junction had 4 bases not matched to a gene; V was cut back by 2 bases and J by 4 bases. CDR3 protein: CASSLPGTGGYEQYV. The CDR3 region has the DNA TGTGCCAGCAGCTTACCCGGGACAGGGGGATACGAGCAGTACGTC.

The chain employs TRBV4-1 and TRBJ2-6; no clear D. The CDR3 spans 14 residues. Trimming took off 6 bases at V and 5 bases at J, with 11 bases between the two ends. Germline CDR1 MGHRA, CDR2 YSYEKL. The CDR3 nucleotides are TGCGCCAGCAGACCACAAAGTCGGGCCAACGTCCTGACTTTC. Protein: CASRPQSRANVLTF.

The chain links TRBV6-5 to TRBJ2-2; D unresolved. Trimming removed 0 bases at V and 0 bases at J, with 8 bases between. This CDR3 contains 16 residues. CDR1 and CDR2 (germline): MNHEY, SVGAGI. CDR3 sequence reads: CASSYSTDPNTGELFF. The CDR3 DNA sequence: TGTGCCAGCAGTTACTCGACCGACCCGAACACCGGGGAGCTGTTTTTT.

V is TRBV4-3 and J is TRBJ2-3; no clear D gene. The V gene lost 4 bases and the J gene lost 2 bases, with 13 bases spanning the gap. Germline CDR1 LGHNA, CDR2 YSLEER. CDR3 length equals 15 residues. The CDR3: CASSRTTFSTDTQYF. Written as DNA, the CDR3 is TGCGCCAGCAGCCGGACGACTTTTTCCACAGATACGCAGTATTTT.

This clone was counted a single time. Distinct nucleotide sequences in the sample also encode this CDR3. The chain links TRBV7-9 to TRBJ2-7, with D perhaps matching TRBD1 or TRBD2 (5 bases each). This CDR3 is built from 14 residues. The V and J ends lost 9 bases and 7 bases respectively, with 22 bases between them. Germline values: CDR1 SEHNR, CDR2 FQNEAQ (reference sequence). The CDR3 DNA follows: TGTGCCAGTAGACCGCCGGGACGGAGCTCGGAGCAGTACTTC. This codes for CASRPPGRSSEQYF.

The V and J genes are TRBV27 and TRBJ2-7, with TRBD2 identical over 12 bases. V shed 5 bases and J 2 bases; nucleotides not matched to a gene: 4. From germline, CDR1 is MNHEY and CDR2 SMNVEV (reference sequence). The CDR3 length is 15 residues. The CDR3 is CASSILAGGPYEQYF. The CDR3 bases are TGTGCCAGCAGTATACTAGCGGGAGGCCCCTACGAGCAGTACTTC.

This chain connects TRBV20-1 to TRBJ1-2; D call uncertain. Germline-derived CDR1 and CDR2 are DFQATT and SNEGSKA (reference sequence). This CDR3 has 11 amino acids. The V end lost 4 bases, the J end lost 6 bases, and 9 bases lay between the germline ends. CDR3 nucleotide sequence: TGCAGTGCTAAGAGAAAACATGGCTACACCTTC. Protein product: CSAKRKHGYTF.

The chain has TRBV5-6 and TRBJ1-2; D unresolved. V was shortened by 2 bases and J by 4 bases, with 9 bases between the two germline ends. This CDR3 comprises 13 residues. Germline CDR1 and CDR2: SGHDT and YYEEEE. The CDR3 reads CASSFKQTYGYTF. For the CDR3, the DNA is TGTGCCAGCAGCTTTAAACAGACCTATGGCTACACCTTC. Using reference TRBV5-6 and TRBJ1-2 for the parts outside the CDR3, the full variable domain is DAGVTQSPTHLIKTRGQQVTLRCSPKSGHDTVSWYQQALGQGPQFIFQYYEEEERQRGNFPDRFSGHQFPNYSSELNVNALLLGDSALYLCASSFKQTYGYTFGSGTRLTVV.

V gene TRBV10-3 combines with J gene TRBJ2-1, with D hard to call. The V gene's germline CDR1 is ENHRY and CDR2 SYGVKD. CDR3 length equals 13 residues. V shed 9 bases and J shed 2 bases, with 11 bases lying between them. CDR3 in DNA: TGTGCCATAATGAACGACCCCTACAATGAGCAGTTCTTC. This sequence encodes CAIMNDPYNEQFF.

The chain combines TRBV29-1 with TRBJ2-3; D is perhaps TRBD1 (5 bases). The CDR3 runs to 15 residues. Germline CDR1 and CDR2: SQVTM and ANQGSEA. Between the trimmed V and J ends, which lost 6 bases and 1 base, there was a span of 17 bases. The CDR3 is CSVETRVPGTDTQYF. The CDR3 nucleotides read TGCAGCGTAGAAACCAGGGTCCCCGGCACAGATACGCAGTATTTT.

The rearrangement links TRBV9 to TRBJ2-3; no definite D call. Germline V gene data show CDR1 as SGDLS and CDR2 as YYNGEE. V was trimmed by 5 bases and J by 2 bases, leaving 15 bases between them. CDR3 length equals 15 residues. The CDR3 sequence: CASSLDSRDTDTQYF. The DNA of the CDR3 is TGTGCCAGCAGTCTTGACTCACGCGACACAGATACGCAGTATTTT.

The J gene is TRBJ2-7, the V gene TRBV5-3; no clear D gene. TRBV5-3 is classed as an ORF, of uncertain function. Trimming removed 4 bases at V and 1 base at J, with 15 bases between. The CDR3 covers 15 residues. The CDR3 is CARSHALDRSYEQYF. The DNA of the CDR3 is TGTGCCAGAAGCCATGCCCTAGACCGTTCCTACGAGCAGTACTTC.

CDR3 coding DNA: TGTGCCAGCAGCCCACTCCGGGGGGAAGAGACCCAGTACTTC. It translates to CASSPLRGEETQYF. V and J are TRBV9 and TRBJ2-5; 7 nucleotides line up with TRBD2. Losses at the gene ends were 4 bases for V and 3 bases for J; bases not matched to a gene: 6. The CDR3 consists of 14 residues. Germline V gene data show CDR1 as SGDLS and CDR2 as YYNGEE.

The chain recombines TRBV4-1 with TRBJ2-5; 9 nucleotides align to TRBD2. The CDR3 is made up of 16 amino acids. Germline V gene sequence: CDR1 MGHRA, CDR2 YSYEKL. Losses at the gene ends were 0 bases for V and 1 base for J; bases not matched to a gene: 3. CDR3 amino acids: CASSQELAGLQETQYF. The CDR3 region has the DNA TGCGCCAGCAGCCAAGAGCTAGCGGGACTCCAAGAGACCCAGTACTTC.

The chain has TRBV19 and TRBJ1-2; D may be TRBD1 (6 bases). The CDR3 has 12 residues. Germline values: CDR1 LNHDA, CDR2 SQIVND (reference sequence). Trimming took off 6 bases at V and 8 bases at J, with 13 bases between the two ends. CDR3 bases: TGTGCCAGTAGCGACGTTGGGGGCGGCTACACCTTC. The encoded protein is CASSDVGGGYTF.

The chain's CDR3 is CASIGFTYTDTQYF. The CDR3 region has the DNA TGTGCCAGCATAGGGTTCACGTACACAGATACGCAGTATTTT. This chain uses TRBV6-6 with TRBJ2-3; no clear D gene. V lost 7 bases and J lost 2, with 13 bases in between. This CDR3 is 14 amino acids long. Germline V lookup: CDR1 MNHNY, CDR2 SVGAGI (reference sequence).

Details on this clone: The junction departs from germline at one end; a sequencing error may be responsible. V is TRBV7-7 and J is TRBJ2-2, with a weak D call TRBD2 (5 bases). Germline V gene data show CDR1 as SSHAT and CDR2 as FNYEAQ (reference sequence). The CDR3 is 14 residues long. This CDR3 is CASSPSTRAGELFF. The CDR3, as DNA: TGTGCTAGCAGCCCTTCTACTAGGGCCGGGGAGCTGTTTTTT.

The CDR3: CASSSDRGRGTFGYTF. The CDR3, as DNA: TGTGCCAGCAGTTCTGACAGGGGTCGAGGAACTTTTGGCTACACCTTC. The V and J genes are TRBV6-5 and TRBJ1-2; 8 bases line up with TRBD1. J was trimmed by 7 bases and V by 4 bases; bases with no gene match: 14. CDR3 length: 16 amino acids. CDR1 is MNHEY, CDR2 SVGAGI, per germline.

The chain couples TRBV19 to TRBJ1-1; D remains unclear. From germline, CDR1 is LNHDA and CDR2 SQIVND (reference sequence). V was shortened by 3 bases and J by 3 bases, with 26 bases between the two germline ends. The CDR3 loop spans 19 amino acids. CDR3 region: CASSIPSEGSAAGDTEAFF. CDR3 coding DNA: TGTGCCAGTAGTATCCCATCAGAGGGCAGCGCCGCCGGGGACACTGAAGCTTTCTTT.

The rearrangement links TRBV18 to TRBJ2-7; D is ambiguous. The CDR3 contains 13 residues. V lost 4 bases to trimming and J lost 3 bases, with 10 bases between them. CDR1 is KGHSH and CDR2 is LQKENI in the germline V gene. The CDR3 DNA follows: TGTGCCAGCTCACAGTCGACTGGCTACGAGCAGTACTTC. Translation: CASSQSTGYEQYF.

This clone was seen once. The gene calls are TRBV14 and TRBJ2-7, with TRBD1 identical over 7 bases. The CDR3 is made up of 16 amino acids. Germline CDR1 SGHDN, CDR2 FVKESK. The J segment lost 3 bases and the V segment lost 1 base, leaving 9 bases of the junction unmatched. CDR3 region: CASSQAGKTGNYEQYV. DNA for the CDR3: TGTGCCAGCAGCCAAGCTGGGAAGACAGGGAACTACGAGCAGTACGTC.